The 24 T cell receptor beta chains presented below share a single source sample, sequenced in a study of cytomegalovirus exposure and HLA in healthy donors. The PCR ran on 60 Vbeta and 13 Jbeta primers. TCRdb's copy holds only in-frame clones and misses some; the assay was immunoSEQ multiplex PCR. The repertoire consists of about 120,000 clones, with over 15% occurring once and the leading ten covering 2.9%. The source material was PBMCs. These TCRs come from a female donor in good health and CMV-seropositive.

The V and J genes are TRBV5-1 and TRBJ1-4, with a tentative D call TRBD1 (5 bases). The V end was cut by 5 bases, the J end by 6 bases, with 17 bases between. The CDR3 has 15 amino acids. In germline, CDR1 is SGHRS, CDR2 YFSETQ. The DNA of the CDR3 is TGCGCCAGCAGTTTTAGGGGTGATGGGTATGAAAAACTGTTTTTT. It is translated as CASSFRGDGYEKLFF.

This chain connects TRBV7-9 to TRBJ2-5; TRBD2 matches at 8 bases. Trimming took 2 bases from V and 5 from J; bases not matched to a gene: 7. Looked up from germline, CDR1 is SEHNR and CDR2 is FQNEAQ (reference sequence). The CDR3 length is 15 residues. CDR3 sequence (DNA): TGTGCCAGCAGCTTAATGGGGTTAGCGGGGGAGACCCAGTACTTC. This sequence encodes CASSLMGLAGETQYF.

There are a few counts of this clone. This chain joins TRBV7-9 and TRBJ1-4, with a tentative D call TRBD1 (5 bases). Trimming pared 1 base from V and 8 bases from J, leaving 11 bases between. This CDR3 region has 14 residues. CDR1 SEHNR and CDR2 FQNEAQ come from the germline V gene (reference sequence). CDR3 coding DNA: TGTGCCAGCAGCTTAGGGGGCTCCCTCGAAAAACTGTTTTTT. Translated: CASSLGGSLEKLFF.

A few counts support this clone. The genes are TRBV7-6 and TRBJ2-7; 8 bases agree with TRBD2. Losses at the gene ends were 2 bases for V and 3 bases for J; bases not matched to a gene: 6. The CDR3 runs 15 residues. Germline V lookup: CDR1 SGHVS, CDR2 FNYEAQ. CDR3 bases: TGTGCCAGCAGCTTATCCGGGAGGGGCGGCTACGAGCAGTACTTC. Amino acids: CASSLSGRGGYEQYF.

The rearrangement links TRBV19 to TRBJ2-5, with D unresolved. This CDR3 has 13 residues. Germline loops: CDR1 LNHDA, CDR2 SQIVND (reference sequence). Trimming took 3 bases from V and 5 from J, leaving 10 bases between them. As DNA, the CDR3 is TGTGCCAGTAGTATTAACTTCGTGGAGACCCAGTACTTC. Protein sequence: CASSINFVETQYF.

This clone was picked up a small number of times. The rearrangement links TRBV4-3 to TRBJ1-1; 8 bases agree with TRBD1. V was clipped by 2 bases and J by 3 bases; unmatched bases: 8. The CDR3 has 16 amino acids. Germline values: CDR1 LGHNA, CDR2 YSLEER. The chain's CDR3 is CASSQLNDRGDTEAFF. The CDR3 DNA sequence: TGCGCCAGCAGCCAACTCAACGACAGGGGAGACACTGAAGCTTTCTTT.

The rearrangement joins TRBV27 to TRBJ1-1; D is ambiguous. With 4 bases removed from V and 4 bases from J, the gap between germline ends came to 16 bases. Germline CDR1 and CDR2: MNHEY and SMNVEV (reference sequence). The CDR3 is 15 amino acids. The CDR3 DNA follows: TGTGCCAGCAGTTGGGTCGGTTCCGAGGGCACTGAAGCTTTCTTT. Translating it yields CASSWVGSEGTEAFF.

This chain links TRBV9 with TRBJ1-1; possible D gene TRBD1, 6 bases. V gave up 6 bases and J gave up 4 bases, with 19 bases separating them. Germline V lookup: CDR1 SGDLS, CDR2 YYNGEE. The CDR3 is 15 amino acids. CDR3: CASNPFRQEGTEAFF. The DNA for the CDR3 is TGTGCCAGCAACCCATTTCGACAGGAAGGCACTGAAGCTTTCTTT.

The chain links TRBV7-2 to TRBJ2-7, with 12 bases aligning to TRBD2. Germline V CDR1 and CDR2: SGHTA, FQGNSA. CDR3 length: 14 residues. Trimming at V came to 5 bases and at J to 6 bases, leaving 5 bases not matched to a gene. This chain's CDR3 is CASSRLAGAPEQYF. CDR3 nucleotides: TGTGCCAGCAGCCGACTAGCGGGAGCTCCCGAGCAGTACTTC.

The chain joins TRBV30 to TRBJ2-1, with D possibly being TRBD2 (6 bases). Germline V gene lookup returns CDR1 GTSNPN and CDR2 SVGIG (reference sequence). CDR3 size: 14 residues. V shed 5 bases and J shed 0 bases, with 11 bases lying between them. This CDR3 reads CAWSEGSSYNEQFF. The DNA for the CDR3 is TGTGCCTGGTCGGAGGGGTCCTCCTACAATGAGCAGTTCTTC.

Only a few counts were recorded for this clone. The chain employs TRBV6-5 and TRBJ2-2; 7 bases agree with TRBD1. Germline V CDR1 and CDR2: MNHEY, SVGAGI. J lost 5 bases, V lost 6 bases, and 6 bases had no gene match. The CDR3 is made up of 14 amino acids. CDR3 coding DNA: TGTGCCAGCAGCCGACAGGGTGGAACCGGGGAGCTGTTTTTT. Translation: CASSRQGGTGELFF.

This clone was counted many times. The CDR3 DNA follows: TGCAGCACCTCTTCGGACACATACGGGAATGAGCAGTTCTTC. Translating gives CSTSSDTYGNEQFF. The chain recombines TRBV29-1 with TRBJ2-1, with D possibly TRBD1 on 5 matching bases. Germline values: CDR1 SQVTM, CDR2 ANQGSEA. Trimming pared 8 bases from V and 7 bases from J, leaving 21 bases between. CDR3 length: 14 residues.

The chain combines TRBV4-3 with TRBJ2-1; no firm D call. Germline CDR1 reads LGHNA; CDR2 reads YSLEER. This CDR3 has 15 residues. The ends were cut back, 3 bases at V and 4 bases at J, with 13 bases in the middle. Written as DNA, the CDR3 is TGCGCCAGCAGCCACCTCACTGACTCTTACAATGAGCAGTTCTTC. Protein: CASSHLTDSYNEQFF.

The chain has TRBV6-1 and TRBJ2-2, with TRBD1 identical over 8 bases. The V gene end was trimmed by 0 bases and the J gene end by 7 bases; junction bases not matched to a gene: 16. The length of the CDR3 is 19 residues. Per the germline V gene, CDR1 is MNHNS and CDR2 is SASEGT. The CDR3 loop reads CASSEASYVAQGVGGELFF. As DNA, the CDR3 is TGTGCCAGCAGTGAAGCCTCTTACGTGGCACAGGGGGTGGGCGGGGAGCTGTTTTTT.

The chain has TRBV28 and TRBJ1-1; D call uncertain. This CDR3 comprises 13 residues. V dropped 2 bases and J dropped 5 bases, with 9 bases sitting between them. The germline V gene encodes CDR1 MDHEN and CDR2 SYDVKM. The CDR3 here is CASSLRRATEAFF. CDR3 nucleotides: TGTGCCAGCAGTTTACGGAGGGCAACTGAAGCTTTCTTT. The full variable domain, its missing parts supplied by reference TRBV28 and TRBJ1-1, is DVKVTQSSRYLVKRTGEKVFLECVQDMDHENMFWYRQDPGLGLRLIYFSYDVKMKEKGDIPEGYSVSREKKERFSLILESASTNQTSMYLCASSLRRATEAFFGQGTRLTVV.

DNA of the CDR3: TGTGCCAGCAGCCCCCGGGGGGCTAGTGTAGCTTTCTTT. As protein: CASSPRGASVAFF. The V gene is TRBV6-6, the J gene TRBJ1-1; tentatively, D is TRBD1 (6 bases). Germline values: CDR1 MNHNY, CDR2 SVGAGI (reference sequence). The CDR3 contains 13 residues. V lost 6 bases, J lost 10 bases, and 18 bases lay in between.

This chain uses TRBV6-5 with TRBJ2-7; TRBD2 agrees at 7 bases. Germline assignment: CDR1 MNHEY and CDR2 SVGAGI. CDR3 size: 14 residues. The trim removed 0 bases at V and 2 bases at J, leaving 1 base unmatched. The CDR3 coding sequence is TGTGCCAGCAGTTACTCGAGCGGGACCTACGAGCAGTACTTC. Translation: CASSYSSGTYEQYF.

This clone came up a few times. The chain couples TRBV29-1 to TRBJ2-7, with 11 bases lining up with TRBD1. J was trimmed by 4 bases and V by 7 bases; bases with no gene match: 3. The CDR3 length is 12 residues. The V gene's germline CDR1 is SQVTM and CDR2 ANQGSEA. Here the CDR3 DNA reads TGCAGCGCCGGACAGGGGGCTTACGAGCAGTACTTC. Residues: CSAGQGAYEQYF.

V is TRBV5-1 and J is TRBJ2-1; 9 bases agree with TRBD2. With V trimmed by 4 bases and J by 6 bases, 8 bases remained unmatched. The length of the CDR3 is 15 residues. Germline V gene sequence: CDR1 SGHRS, CDR2 YFSETQ. CDR3 bases: TGCGCCAGCAGCCGTAGCGGGAGTGGTAGCAATGAGCAGTTCTTC. Translation gives CASSRSGSGSNEQFF.

This rearrangement joins TRBV7-9 to TRBJ1-6; D ambiguous. CDR1 and CDR2 (germline): SEHNR, FQNEAQ (reference sequence). V gave up 5 bases and J gave up 3 bases, with 17 bases separating them. The CDR3 is 17 amino acids. The CDR3 spells CASSAHPREDYNSPLHF. The CDR3 DNA follows: TGTGCCAGCAGCGCTCACCCGCGCGAGGACTATAATTCACCCCTCCACTTT.

The J gene is TRBJ2-7, the V gene TRBV7-2, with 15 bases fitting TRBD2. Germline V gives CDR1 SGHTA, CDR2 FQGNSA. The CDR3 has 16 residues. V shed 5 bases and J 2 bases; nucleotides not matched to a gene: 4. The CDR3 is CASSLWTSGGAYEQYF. The CDR3 coding sequence is TGTGCCAGCAGCCTTTGGACTAGCGGGGGGGCCTACGAGCAGTACTTC.

This clone was recorded a few times. In DNA, the CDR3 is TGCGCCAGCAGCTTGGACGGGGGTCGTAATGAGCAGTTCTTC. Translated: CASSLDGGRNEQFF. The chain employs TRBV5-1 and TRBJ2-1, with TRBD2 as a possible D gene (6 bases). V was trimmed by 0 bases and J by 7 bases, leaving 11 bases between them. Germline loops: CDR1 SGHRS, CDR2 YFSETQ. The CDR3 has 14 amino acids.

The chain links TRBV15 to TRBJ1-2, with a tentative D call TRBD1 (6 bases). V was pared by 3 bases and J by 8 bases, with 25 bases between. CDR3 length: 17 amino acids. CDR1 is LNHNV, CDR2 YYDKDF, per germline (reference sequence). CDR3 nucleotide sequence: TGTGCCACCAGCAGGGAAAAGAGGGACATACCCCCGGGGGGCTACACCTTC. This gives the protein CATSREKRDIPPGGYTF.

This clone came up a few times. V usage is TRBV10-3 and J usage is TRBJ1-5; TRBD1 matches at 9 bases. CDR1 and CDR2 from the germline V gene are ENHRY and SYGVKD. V gave up 6 bases and J gave up 5 bases; unmatched junction bases: 5. The CDR3 has 14 amino acids. The CDR3 region has the DNA TGTGCCATCAGCCCCGACAGGGGGGATCAGCCCCAGCATTTT. Translation gives CAISPDRGDQPQHF.